This TCR beta chain was profiled in a study of beta chain features in type 1 diabetes. Expressed TCRB transcripts were sequenced, since all the RNA that had been isolated was reverse transcribed. Approximately 4 million reads on average were seen across naive, central memory and regulatory T cell samples. Assay: immunoSEQ multiplex PCR; the TCRdb copy retains only in-frame clones and omits some. The data contain roughly 400,000 clones, roughly a tenth of them seen just once; the ten biggest clones take up less than 0.65%. This clone was seen a few times. The antigen remains undetermined. Sorted CD4+ subsets: naive, central memory, regulatory, stem cell-like memory (CD45RO/CCR7/CD25/CD127/CD95/CD27 panel). Study results and caveats: TCRB CDR3s were moderately but significantly shorter in Type 1 diabetes patients in all four CD4+ subsets.

The sequence came from a man younger than 40 with type 1 diabetes. Sequenced: central memory CD4+ T cells from blood.

The CDR3 bases are TGCGCCAGTATCGCGACAGGGGGCGCGACTGAAGCTTTCTTT. Amino acids: CASIATGGATEAFF. The chain links TRBV5-1 to TRBJ1-1, with 10 bases lining up with TRBD1. The CDR3 runs to 14 residues. Germline V gene sequence: CDR1 SGHRS, CDR2 YFSETQ. J gave up 5 bases and V 8 bases, and 9 bases lay outside the gene matches.